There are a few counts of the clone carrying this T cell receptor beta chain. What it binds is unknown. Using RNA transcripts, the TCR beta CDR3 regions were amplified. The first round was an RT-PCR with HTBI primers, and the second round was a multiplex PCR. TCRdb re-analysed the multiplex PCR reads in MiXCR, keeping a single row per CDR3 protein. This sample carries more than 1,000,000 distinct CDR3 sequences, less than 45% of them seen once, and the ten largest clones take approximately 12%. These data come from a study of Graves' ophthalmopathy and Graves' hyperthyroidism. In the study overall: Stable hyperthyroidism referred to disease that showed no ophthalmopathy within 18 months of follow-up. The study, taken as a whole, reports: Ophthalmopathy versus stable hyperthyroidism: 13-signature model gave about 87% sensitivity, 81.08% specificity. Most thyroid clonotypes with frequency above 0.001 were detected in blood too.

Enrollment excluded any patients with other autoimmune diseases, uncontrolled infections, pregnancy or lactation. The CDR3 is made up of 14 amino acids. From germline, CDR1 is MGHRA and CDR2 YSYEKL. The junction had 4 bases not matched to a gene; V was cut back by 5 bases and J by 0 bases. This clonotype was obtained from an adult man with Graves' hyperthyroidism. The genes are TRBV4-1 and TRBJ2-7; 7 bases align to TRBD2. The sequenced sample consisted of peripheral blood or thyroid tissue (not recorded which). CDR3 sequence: CASSFRDYSYEQYF. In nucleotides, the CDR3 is TGCGCCAGCAGCTTTAGGGACTACTCCTACGAGCAGTACTTC.